Shown below are 20 T cell receptor beta chains from a single sample sequenced in a study of T cell repertoires in breast cancer. Unpaired genes were suppressed by blocking oligonucleotides during a second nested PCR. TCRdb fed the emulsion pairing reads into MiXCR, producing one record per CDR3 protein. The sample yields about 40,000 distinct CDR3 sequences, around 45% seen once. An expanded emulsion RT-PCR with primers for all TCR V genes paired CD8+ T cell chains. The material sequenced was CD8+ T cells. The receptor set was obtained from a pool of human donors with breast cancer or a healthy control (not recorded which).

In its sample, this clonotype was seen a few times. V and J are TRBV2 and TRBJ2-3; unclear D gene. Germline V lookup: CDR1 SNHLY, CDR2 FYNNEI. This CDR3 region has 12 residues. V lost 6 bases and J 4 bases, leaving 8 bases between the germline ends. The CDR3 bases are TGTGCCAGCAGCGCTTTATCAGATACGCAGTATTTT. This gives the protein CASSALSDTQYF.

A few counts support this clonotype. V and J are TRBV25-1 and TRBJ2-1, with 7 bases fitting TRBD2. Germline lookup yields CDR1 MGHDK and CDR2 SYGVNS. The CDR3 runs to 15 residues. Unmatched junction bases numbered 7, after V lost 1 base and J lost 7 bases. The CDR3 protein is CASSEWGGSKNEQFF. In DNA form, the CDR3 reads TGTGCCAGCAGTGAATGGGGCGGGAGCAAGAATGAGCAGTTCTTC.

This chain uses TRBV6-1 with TRBJ2-7; D gene ambiguous. CDR3 length: 13 residues. V lost 6 bases, J lost 0 bases, and 9 bases lay in between. Germline V gives CDR1 MNHNS, CDR2 SASEGT. CDR3 DNA: TGTGCCAGCAGGGACCGTAACTCCTACGAGCAGTACTTC. Protein product: CASRDRNSYEQYF.

V usage is TRBV7-6 and J usage is TRBJ1-1; D is ambiguous. Germline loops: CDR1 SGHVS, CDR2 FNYEAQ. Trimming removed 0 bases at V and 7 bases at J, with 9 bases between. The CDR3 is made up of 13 amino acids. In DNA form, the CDR3 reads TGTGCCAGCAGCTTAGCCCCCGGGCATGAAGCTTTCTTT. Residues: CASSLAPGHEAFF.

V is TRBV5-1 and J is TRBJ1-6, with D uncertain. The CDR3 is 16 amino acids. The V end lost 3 bases, the J end lost 7 bases, and 17 bases lay between the germline ends. Germline loops: CDR1 SGHRS, CDR2 YFSETQ. CDR3 region: CASSSSRVSPNSPLHF. CDR3 bases: TGCGCCAGCAGCTCTAGCCGCGTTTCTCCGAATTCACCCCTCCACTTT. The variable domain in full, completed from reference TRBV5-1 and TRBJ1-6, reads KAGVTQTPRYLIKTRGQQVTLSCSPISGHRSVSWYQQTPGQGLQFLFEYFSETQRNKGNFPGRFSGRQFSNSRSEMNVSTLELGDSALYLCASSSSRVSPNSPLHFGNGTRLTVT.

About this clonotype: This clone may be a read error of a much larger clone one base away. The chain carries TRBV20-1 and TRBJ2-1; D perhaps matches TRBD1 (6 bases). Trimming cost V 5 bases and J 0 bases, with 11 bases left between them. The CDR3 is 14 amino acids. CDR1 DFQATT and CDR2 SNEGSKA come from the germline V gene (reference sequence). For the CDR3, the DNA is TGCAGTGCTTACAGGGAAGGCTCCTACAATGAGCAGTTCTTC. Protein sequence: CSAYREGSYNEQFF.

This clonotype appeared once. The chain has TRBV18 and TRBJ1-6; D is possibly TRBD1 (5 bases). The CDR3 sequence is 15 residues long. Germline-derived CDR1 and CDR2 are KGHSH and LQKENI. The ends were cut back, 3 bases at V and 5 bases at J, with 11 bases in the middle. The CDR3 is CASSPRTQHNSPLHF. Here the CDR3 DNA reads TGTGCCAGCTCACCTCGGACACAACATAATTCACCCCTCCACTTT.

The chain couples TRBV20-1 to TRBJ2-1, with 12 bases aligning to TRBD2. Germline V gene lookup returns CDR1 DFQATT and CDR2 SNEGSKA (reference sequence). The CDR3 is made up of 13 amino acids. J was trimmed by 6 bases and V by 5 bases; bases with no gene match: 2. CDR3 DNA: TGCAGTGCTCTAGCGGGAGGGCCCAATGAGCAGTTCTTC. This encodes CSALAGGPNEQFF.

On this clonotype: The junction and the germline gene differ at one end; a read error may be behind it. This chain connects TRBV20-1 to TRBJ1-1; 7 bases are a match to TRBD1. The CDR3 length is 15 residues. Germline values: CDR1 DFQATT, CDR2 SNEGSKA (reference sequence). For the CDR3, the DNA is TGCAGTGCCCCCCCCTCTGACAGGGCCAACACTGAAGCTTCCTTT. This sequence encodes CSAPPSDRANTEASF.

This clonotype turned up a few times. This rearrangement joins TRBV6-1 to TRBJ2-1; 7 bases match TRBD1. The V and J ends lost 6 bases and 5 bases, in that order; junction bases with no gene match: 10. The germline V gene has CDR1 MNHNS and CDR2 SASEGT. CDR3 length: 15 amino acids. The CDR3 nucleotides are TGTGCCAGCAGCTCCGGACAGGTCCGACACAATGAGCAGTTCTTC. This codes for CASSSGQVRHNEQFF.

The chain links TRBV20-1 to TRBJ1-1, with TRBD1 identical over 8 bases. The germline V gene has CDR1 DFQATT and CDR2 SNEGSKA (reference sequence). The ends lost 6 bases at V and 6 bases at J; junction bases unmatched: 6. CDR3 length equals 12 residues. Here the CDR3 DNA reads TGCAGTGCATTGGGACAGGCAGCTGAAGCTTTCTTT. As protein: CSALGQAAEAFF.

There are a few counts of this clonotype. The V gene is TRBV28, the J gene TRBJ2-3; D is unresolved. V dropped 3 bases and J dropped 10 bases, with 11 bases sitting between them. This CDR3 is built from 12 residues. CDR1 and CDR2 from the germline V gene are MDHEN and SYDVKM. The CDR3 region has the DNA TGTGCCAGCAGTTTTGCGGCAGGACCGCAGTATTTT. It yields the protein CASSFAAGPQYF.

A single count supports this clonotype. A read error may explain this, as a much larger clone is one base away. The chain carries TRBV6-6 and TRBJ1-1; D perhaps matches TRBD1 (5 bases). The CDR3 runs 13 residues. Germline V gives CDR1 MNHNY, CDR2 SVGAGI (reference sequence). The CDR3 spells CASSYSPGTEASF. CDR3 in DNA: TGTGCCAGCAGTTACTCACCGGGGACTGAAGCTTCCTTT.

This clonotype appeared a few times. The rearrangement links TRBV6-1 to TRBJ2-4; either TRBD1 or TRBD2 may supply D (5 bases each). This CDR3 spans 13 amino acids. The ends were cut back, 2 bases at V and 8 bases at J, with 10 bases in the middle. Germline loops: CDR1 MNHNS, CDR2 SASEGT. The CDR3 protein is CASSESRGDIQYF. For the CDR3, the DNA is TGTGCCAGCAGTGAATCCAGAGGGGACATTCAGTACTTC.

The rearrangement joins TRBV7-2 to TRBJ1-4, with D tentatively TRBD1 (5 bases). Trimming took 2 bases from V and 7 from J, leaving 5 bases between them. The germline gives CDR1 SGHTA, CDR2 FQGNSA. The CDR3 contains 12 residues. The CDR3 reads CASSLQGEKLFF. CDR3 nucleotides: TGTGCCAGCAGCTTACAGGGTGAAAAACTGTTTTTT. Together with reference TRBV7-2 and TRBJ1-4, the CDR3 gives the full variable domain: GAGVSQSPSNKVTEKGKDVELRCDPISGHTALYWYRQSLGQGLEFLIYFQGNSAPDKSGLPSDRFSAERTGGSVSTLTIQRTQQEDSAVYLCASSLQGEKLFFGSGTQLSVL.

There are a few counts of this clonotype. A read error may produce the germline difference seen at one junction end. The chain combines TRBV20-1 with TRBJ2-7; D is unclear. CDR1 is DFQATT, CDR2 SNEGSKA, per germline (reference sequence). The CDR3 is 11 amino acids. CDR3 loop: CGASKGSEQYF. In nucleotides, the CDR3 is TGCGGTGCTAGTAAGGGATCCGAGCAGTACTTC.

This clonotype was seen a handful of times. This sequence joins TRBV27 and TRBJ1-2, with TRBD1 as a possible D gene (5 bases). CDR3 length: 14 residues. V gave up 5 bases and J gave up 7 bases, with 17 bases separating them. CDR1 is MNHEY and CDR2 is SMNVEV in the germline V gene (reference sequence). This chain's CDR3 is CASSPSGTSPGYTF. The CDR3 DNA reads as TGTGCCAGCAGTCCAAGCGGGACCTCTCCTGGCTACACCTTC.

V is TRBV7-9 and J is TRBJ2-1; possibly TRBD2 for D (5 bases). Germline V gene sequence: CDR1 SEHNR, CDR2 FQNEAQ (reference sequence). The CDR3 sequence is 16 residues long. V was pared by 4 bases and J by 0 bases, with 13 bases between. The CDR3: CASSSLTGSSYNEQFF. The CDR3 bases are TGTGCCAGCAGCTCCTTAACGGGGAGCTCCTACAATGAGCAGTTCTTC.

The chain couples TRBV12-3 or TRBV12-4 to TRBJ2-1; D not certain. CDR3 length: 13 residues. Trimming cost V 3 bases and J 6 bases, with 9 bases left between them. The chain's CDR3 is CASSLVVGNEQFF. The CDR3, as DNA: TGTGCCAGCAGTTTGGTCGTCGGCAATGAGCAGTTCTTC.

The chain links TRBV3-1 to TRBJ2-1, with D possibly TRBD2 on 5 matching bases. The CDR3 length is 17 residues. V lost 2 bases, J lost 1 base, and 15 bases lay in between. The germline V gene has CDR1 LGHDT and CDR2 YNNKEL (reference sequence). CDR3 bases: TGTGCCAGCAGCCAACTCTCCGGGATACAGTCCTACAATGAGCAGTTCTTC. Translated, it gives CASSQLSGIQSYNEQFF.